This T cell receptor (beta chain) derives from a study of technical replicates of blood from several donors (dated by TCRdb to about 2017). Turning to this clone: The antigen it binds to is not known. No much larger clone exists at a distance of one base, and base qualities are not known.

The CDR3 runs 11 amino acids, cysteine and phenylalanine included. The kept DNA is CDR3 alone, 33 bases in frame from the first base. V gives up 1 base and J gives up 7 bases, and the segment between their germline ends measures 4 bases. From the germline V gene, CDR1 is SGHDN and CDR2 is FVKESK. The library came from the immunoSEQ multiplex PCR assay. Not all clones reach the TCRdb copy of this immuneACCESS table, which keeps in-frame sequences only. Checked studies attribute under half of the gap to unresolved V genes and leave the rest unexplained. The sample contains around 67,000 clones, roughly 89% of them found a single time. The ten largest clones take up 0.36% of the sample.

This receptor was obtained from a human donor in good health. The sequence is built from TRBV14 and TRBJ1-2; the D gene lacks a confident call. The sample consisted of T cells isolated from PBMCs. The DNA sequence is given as TGTGCCAGCAGCCAAGTCGGTGGCTACACCTTC. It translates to CASSQVGGYTF. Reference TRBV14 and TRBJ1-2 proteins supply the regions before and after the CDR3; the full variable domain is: EAGVTQFPSHSVIEKGQTVTLRCDPISGHDNLYWYRRVMGKEIKFLLHFVKESKQDESGMPNNRFLAERTGGTYSTLKVQPAELEDSGVYFCASSQVGGYTFGSGTRLTVV.